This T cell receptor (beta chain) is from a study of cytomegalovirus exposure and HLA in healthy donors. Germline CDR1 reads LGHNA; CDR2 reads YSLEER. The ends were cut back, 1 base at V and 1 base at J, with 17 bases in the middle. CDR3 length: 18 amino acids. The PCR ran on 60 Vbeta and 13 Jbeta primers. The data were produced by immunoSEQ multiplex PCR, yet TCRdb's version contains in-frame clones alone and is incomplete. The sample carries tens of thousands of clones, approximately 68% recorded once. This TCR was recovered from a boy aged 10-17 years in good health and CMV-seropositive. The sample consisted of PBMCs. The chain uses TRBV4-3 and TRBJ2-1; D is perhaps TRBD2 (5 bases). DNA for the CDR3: TGCGCCAGCAGCCAAGCCGGGGTCCCGGGGTTATCCTACAATGAGCAGTTCTTC. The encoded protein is CASSQAGVPGLSYNEQFF.